These 9 T cell receptor beta chains share one sample of origin, sequenced in a study of liver allograft versus peripheral blood T cells. Overall study: Transplanted-liver T cell receptor repertoires were compared with recipients' peripheral blood repertoires.

TCRdb passed the reads through MiXCR, listing each CDR3 protein once. In the table there are approximately 9,000 distinct CDR3 sequences, approximately 18% of which are singletons. The receptor set was obtained from a human patient who had a liver transplant. Some T cells may be supplied by the graft donor.

This clonotype has a handful of counts. The CDR3 coding sequence is TGTGCCAGCAGTTCCTCTCAGGGTCTTGCTCGCGAGCAGTACTTC. Translating it yields CASSSSQGLAREQYF. The gene calls are TRBV12-3 or TRBV12-4 and TRBJ2-7; D is perhaps TRBD1 (5 bases). V lost 4 bases and J lost 6, with 19 bases in between. The CDR3 extends over 15 amino acids.

By share, this clonotype counts as medium-sized. V is TRBV7-2 and J is TRBJ1-1; the D gene is possibly TRBD1 (5 bases). The germline V and J ends were trimmed by 0 bases and 4 bases, with 12 bases remaining between them. Germline values: CDR1 SGHTA, CDR2 FQGNSA. This CDR3 has 15 residues. The CDR3 coding sequence is TGTGCCAGCAGCTTAGCTGGAGGGGTGGGCACTGAAGCTTTCTTT. Its translation is CASSLAGGVGTEAFF. The full variable domain, in which reference TRBV7-2 and TRBJ1-1 provide the parts outside the CDR3, is GAGVSQSPSNKVTEKGKDVELRCDPISGHTALYWYRQSLGQGLEFLIYFQGNSAPDKSGLPSDRFSAERTGGSVSTLTIQRTQQEDSAVYLCASSLAGGVGTEAFFGQGTRLTVV.

This clonotype was counted many times. The chain uses TRBV6-2 or TRBV6-3 and TRBJ1-5; 8 nucleotides align to TRBD1. Germline-derived CDR1 and CDR2 are MNHEY and SVGEGT. The CDR3 loop spans 15 amino acids. Trimming took 5 bases from V and 1 from J; bases not matched to a gene: 4. The CDR3 sequence is CASSDRGRSNQPQHF. CDR3 DNA: TGTGCCAGCAGTGACAGGGGTAGGAGCAATCAGCCCCAGCATTTT.

This clonotype was seen at least ten times. This chain joins TRBV24-1 and TRBJ2-3; D may be TRBD1 or TRBD2 (5 bases each). The V gene lost 4 bases and the J gene lost 1 base, with 8 bases spanning the gap. This CDR3 has 14 amino acids. Germline loops: CDR1 KGHDR, CDR2 SFDVKD. CDR3 DNA: TGTGCCACCAGTGAGAGGGGCCGCACAGATACGCAGTATTTT. Amino acids: CATSERGRTDTQYF.

V gene TRBV7-3 combines with J gene TRBJ2-1; 10 bases agree with TRBD2. Germline trimming cut 5 bases from V and 4 bases from J; bases unmatched to any gene: 14. CDR1 and CDR2 from the germline V gene are SGHTA and FQGTGA. The length of the CDR3 is 18 residues. The CDR3 here is CASSPRNGSGGFYNEQFF. DNA for the CDR3: TGTGCCAGCAGCCCACGTAACGGTAGCGGGGGGTTTTACAATGAGCAGTTCTTC.

This clonotype is judged large. This chain links TRBV29-1 with TRBJ1-2, with D tentatively TRBD1 (5 bases). CDR1 SQVTM and CDR2 ANQGSEA come from the germline V gene. Trimming pared 7 bases from V and 6 bases from J, leaving 15 bases between. There are 12 residues in the CDR3. CDR3 amino acids: CSGKGQQDGYTF. The CDR3 nucleotides are TGCAGCGGGAAGGGGCAACAGGATGGCTACACCTTC.

This clonotype has at least ten counts. The chain carries TRBV6-5 and TRBJ2-7, with TRBD1 matching over 8 bases. Trimming cost V 0 bases and J 5 bases; bases outside gene matches: 9. The CDR3 consists of 16 residues. Looked up from germline, CDR1 is MNHEY and CDR2 is SVGAGI. CDR3 DNA: TGTGCCAGCAGTTACTCGTCTGGGACAGGCCAGCACGAGCAGTACTTC. Translating gives CASSYSSGTGQHEQYF.

This clonotype is medium-sized in the sample. The chain has TRBV6-1 and TRBJ1-5; TRBD1 matches 7 bases. This CDR3 contains 17 residues. CDR1 and CDR2 from the germline V gene are MNHNS and SASEGT. The junction had 14 bases not matched to a gene; V was cut back by 3 bases and J by 6 bases. The CDR3 DNA sequence: TGTGCCAGCAGTGACTTCGGAGGAGGGGGCCATAGTCAGCCCCAGCATTTT. Protein: CASSDFGGGGHSQPQHF.

In its sample, this clonotype is medium-sized (0.01 to 0.1%). J is TRBJ2-7 and V is TRBV6-1; 9 bases map to TRBD2. Germline-derived CDR1 and CDR2 are MNHNS and SASEGT. Trimming cost V 6 bases and J 3 bases; bases outside gene matches: 6. The CDR3 sequence is 14 residues long. CDR3 protein: CASRIGTSIYEQYF. CDR3 in DNA: TGTGCCAGCAGAATTGGGACTAGCATCTACGAGCAGTACTTC.